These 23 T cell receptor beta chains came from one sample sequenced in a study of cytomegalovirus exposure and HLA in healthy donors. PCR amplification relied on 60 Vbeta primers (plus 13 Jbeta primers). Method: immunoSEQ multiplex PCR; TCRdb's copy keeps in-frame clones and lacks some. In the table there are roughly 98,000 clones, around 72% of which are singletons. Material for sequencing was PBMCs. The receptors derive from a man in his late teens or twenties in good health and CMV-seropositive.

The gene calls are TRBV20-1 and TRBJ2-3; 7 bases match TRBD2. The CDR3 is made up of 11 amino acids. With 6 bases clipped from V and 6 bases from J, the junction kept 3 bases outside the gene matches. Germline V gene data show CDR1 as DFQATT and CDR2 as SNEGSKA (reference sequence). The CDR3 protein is CSAGAGDTQYF. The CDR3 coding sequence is TGCAGTGCCGGAGCGGGGGATACGCAGTATTTT.

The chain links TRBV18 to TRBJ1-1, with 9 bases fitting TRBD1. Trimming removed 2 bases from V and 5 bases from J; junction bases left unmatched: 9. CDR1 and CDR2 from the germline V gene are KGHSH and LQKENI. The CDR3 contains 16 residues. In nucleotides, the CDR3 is TGTGCCAGCTCACCAGGGACAGGGAGAGGGAAGACTGAAGCTTTCTTT. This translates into CASSPGTGRGKTEAFF. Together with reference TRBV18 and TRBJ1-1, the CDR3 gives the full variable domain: NAGVMQNPRHLVRRRGQEARLRCSPMKGHSHVYWYRQLPEEGLKFMVYLQKENIIDESGMPKERFSAEFPKEGPSILRIQQVVRGDSAAYFCASSPGTGRGKTEAFFGQGTRLTVV.

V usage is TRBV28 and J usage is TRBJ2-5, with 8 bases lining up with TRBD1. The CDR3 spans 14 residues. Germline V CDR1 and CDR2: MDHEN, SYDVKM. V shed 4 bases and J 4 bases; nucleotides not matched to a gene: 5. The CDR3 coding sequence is TGTGCCAGCAGTTCGCGGACAGGGAGAGAGACCCAGTACTTC. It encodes CASSSRTGRETQYF.

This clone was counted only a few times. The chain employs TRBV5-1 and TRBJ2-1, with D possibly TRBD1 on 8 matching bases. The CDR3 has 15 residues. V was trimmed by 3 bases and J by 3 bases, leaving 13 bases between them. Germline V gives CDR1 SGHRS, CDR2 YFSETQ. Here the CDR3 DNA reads TGCGCCAGCAGCTCGGGAGGACAGGGCTACAATGAGCAGTTCTTC. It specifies CASSSGGQGYNEQFF.

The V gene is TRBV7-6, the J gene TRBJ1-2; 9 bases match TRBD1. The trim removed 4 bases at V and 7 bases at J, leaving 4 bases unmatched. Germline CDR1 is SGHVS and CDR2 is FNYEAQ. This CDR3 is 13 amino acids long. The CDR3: CASSSGTGSGYTF. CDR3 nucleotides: TGTGCCAGCAGCTCCGGGACAGGGTCTGGCTACACCTTC.

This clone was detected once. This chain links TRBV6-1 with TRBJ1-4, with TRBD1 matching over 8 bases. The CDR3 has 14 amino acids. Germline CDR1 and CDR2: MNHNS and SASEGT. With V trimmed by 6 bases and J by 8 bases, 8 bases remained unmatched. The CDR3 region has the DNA TGTGCCAGCAGCCTACAGGGGGATCGCGAAAAACTGTTTTTT. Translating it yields CASSLQGDREKLFF.

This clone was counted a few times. The CDR3 protein is CASSFRGNSPLHF. The CDR3 DNA reads TGTGCCAGCAGTTTCCGAGGTAATTCACCCCTCCACTTT. The chain recombines TRBV27 with TRBJ1-6; unclear D gene. Per the germline V gene, CDR1 is MNHEY and CDR2 is SMNVEV (reference sequence). The length of the CDR3 is 13 residues. V gave up 3 bases and J gave up 6 bases, with 6 bases separating them.

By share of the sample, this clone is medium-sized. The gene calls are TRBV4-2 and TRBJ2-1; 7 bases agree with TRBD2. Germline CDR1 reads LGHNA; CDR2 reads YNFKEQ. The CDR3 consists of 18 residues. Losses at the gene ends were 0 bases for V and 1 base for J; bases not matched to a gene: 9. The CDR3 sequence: CASSQDNILRGSYNEQFF. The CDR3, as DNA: TGTGCCAGCAGCCAAGATAATATCTTGCGGGGGTCCTACAATGAGCAGTTCTTC.

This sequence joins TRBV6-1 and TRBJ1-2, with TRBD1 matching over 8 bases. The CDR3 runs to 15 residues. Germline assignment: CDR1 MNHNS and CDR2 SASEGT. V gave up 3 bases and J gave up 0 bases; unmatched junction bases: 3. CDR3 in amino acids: CASSEQGAPNYGYTF. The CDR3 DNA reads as TGTGCCAGCAGTGAGCAGGGGGCCCCTAACTATGGCTACACCTTC.

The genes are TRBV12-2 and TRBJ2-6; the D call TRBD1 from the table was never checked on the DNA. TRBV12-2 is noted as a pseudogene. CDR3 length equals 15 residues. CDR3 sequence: CASRRDRVGANVLTF. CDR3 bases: TGTGCAAGTCGCAGGGACAGGGTTGGGGCCAACGTCCTGACTTTC.

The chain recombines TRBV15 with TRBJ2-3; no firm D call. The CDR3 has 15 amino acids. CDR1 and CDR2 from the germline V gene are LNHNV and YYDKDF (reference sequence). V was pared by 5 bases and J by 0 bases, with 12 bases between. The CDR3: CATSLEASSTDTQYF. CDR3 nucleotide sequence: TGTGCCACCAGCCTAGAAGCTTCTAGCACAGATACGCAGTATTTT.

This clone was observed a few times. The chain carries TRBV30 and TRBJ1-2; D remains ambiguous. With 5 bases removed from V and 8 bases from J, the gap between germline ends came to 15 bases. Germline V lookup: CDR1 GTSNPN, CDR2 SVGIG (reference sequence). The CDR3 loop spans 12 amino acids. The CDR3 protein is CAWGLPSRGYTF. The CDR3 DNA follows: TGTGCCTGGGGACTGCCTTCCCGGGGCTACACCTTC.

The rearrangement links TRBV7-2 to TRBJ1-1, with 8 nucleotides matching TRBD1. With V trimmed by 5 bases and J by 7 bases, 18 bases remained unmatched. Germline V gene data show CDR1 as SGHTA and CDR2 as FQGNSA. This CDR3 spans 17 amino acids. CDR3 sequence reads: CASSTPGQVTFGGEAFF. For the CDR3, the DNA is TGTGCCAGCAGCACCCCGGGACAGGTTACCTTTGGGGGTGAAGCTTTCTTT.

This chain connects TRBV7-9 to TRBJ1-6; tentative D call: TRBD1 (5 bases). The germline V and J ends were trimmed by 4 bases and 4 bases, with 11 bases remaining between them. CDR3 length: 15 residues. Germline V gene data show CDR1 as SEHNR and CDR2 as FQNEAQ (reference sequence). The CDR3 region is CASSSAGLYNSPLHF. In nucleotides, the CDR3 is TGTGCCAGCAGCTCCGCGGGACTGTATAATTCACCCCTCCACTTT.

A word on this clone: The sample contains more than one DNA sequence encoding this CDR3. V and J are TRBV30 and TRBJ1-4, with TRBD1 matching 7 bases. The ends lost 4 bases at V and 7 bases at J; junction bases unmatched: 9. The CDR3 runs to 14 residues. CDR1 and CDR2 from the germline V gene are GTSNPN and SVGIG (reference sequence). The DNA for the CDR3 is TGTGCCTGGACTCCCGGGACAGCGCTTGAAAAACTGTTTTTT. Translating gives CAWTPGTALEKLFF.

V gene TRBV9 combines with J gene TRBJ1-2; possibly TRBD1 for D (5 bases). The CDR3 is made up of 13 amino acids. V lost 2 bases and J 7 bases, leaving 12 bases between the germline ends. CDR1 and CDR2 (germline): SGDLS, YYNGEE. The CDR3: CASSVSRDFGYTF. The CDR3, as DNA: TGTGCCAGCAGCGTGAGCAGGGATTTTGGCTACACCTTC. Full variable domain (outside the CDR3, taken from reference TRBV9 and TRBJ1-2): DSGVTQTPKHLITATGQRVTLRCSPRSGDLSVYWYQQSLDQGLQFLIQYYNGEERAKGNILERFSAQQFPDLHSELNLSSLELGDSALYFCASSVSRDFGYTFGSGTRLTVV.

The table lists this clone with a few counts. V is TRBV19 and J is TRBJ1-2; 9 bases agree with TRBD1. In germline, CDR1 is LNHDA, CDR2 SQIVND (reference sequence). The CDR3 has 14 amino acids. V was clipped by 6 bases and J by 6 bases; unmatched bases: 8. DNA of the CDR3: TGTGCCAGTAGGGACAGGGGAAGAAGGGATGGCTACACCTTC. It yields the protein CASRDRGRRDGYTF.

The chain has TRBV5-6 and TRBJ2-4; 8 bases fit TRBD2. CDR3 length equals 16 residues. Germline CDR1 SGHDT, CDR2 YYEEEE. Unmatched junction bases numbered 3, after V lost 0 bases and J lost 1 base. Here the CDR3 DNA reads TGTGCCAGCAGCTTGGGGCCGGGGGGGGCCAAAAACATTCAGTACTTC. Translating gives CASSLGPGGAKNIQYF.

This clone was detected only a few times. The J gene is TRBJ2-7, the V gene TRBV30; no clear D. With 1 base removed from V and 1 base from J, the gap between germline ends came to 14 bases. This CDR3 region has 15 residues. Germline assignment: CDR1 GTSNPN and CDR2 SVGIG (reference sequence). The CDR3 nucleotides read TGTGCCTGGAGTGGCGGCCTTGAGTTTTCCTACGAGCAGTACTTC. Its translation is CAWSGGLEFSYEQYF.

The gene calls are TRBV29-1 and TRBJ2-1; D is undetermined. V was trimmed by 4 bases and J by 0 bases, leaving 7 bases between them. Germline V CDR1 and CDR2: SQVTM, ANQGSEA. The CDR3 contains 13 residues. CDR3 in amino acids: CSVVSSSYNEQFF. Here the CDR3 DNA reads TGCAGCGTTGTGAGTAGCTCCTACAATGAGCAGTTCTTC.

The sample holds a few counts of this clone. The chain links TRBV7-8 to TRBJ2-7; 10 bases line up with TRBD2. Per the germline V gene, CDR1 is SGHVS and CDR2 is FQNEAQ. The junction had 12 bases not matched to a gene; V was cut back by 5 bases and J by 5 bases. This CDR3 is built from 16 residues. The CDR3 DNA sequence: TGTGCCAGCAGCATAGTTGCAGCGGGGGGGTTTGACGAGCAGTACTTC. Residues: CASSIVAAGGFDEQYF.

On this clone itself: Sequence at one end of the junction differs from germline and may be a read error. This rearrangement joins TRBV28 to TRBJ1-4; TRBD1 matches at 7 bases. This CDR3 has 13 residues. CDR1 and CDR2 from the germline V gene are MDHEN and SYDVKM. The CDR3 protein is CASSFGTDEKLLF. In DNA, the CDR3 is TGTGCCAGCAGTTTCGGGACAGATGAAAAACTGCTTTTT.

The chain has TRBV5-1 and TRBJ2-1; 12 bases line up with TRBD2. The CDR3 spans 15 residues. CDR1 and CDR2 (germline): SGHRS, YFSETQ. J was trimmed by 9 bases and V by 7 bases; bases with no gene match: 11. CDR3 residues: CASAVLAGGTGEQFF. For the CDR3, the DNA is TGCGCCAGCGCGGTGCTAGCGGGGGGGACGGGTGAGCAGTTCTTC.